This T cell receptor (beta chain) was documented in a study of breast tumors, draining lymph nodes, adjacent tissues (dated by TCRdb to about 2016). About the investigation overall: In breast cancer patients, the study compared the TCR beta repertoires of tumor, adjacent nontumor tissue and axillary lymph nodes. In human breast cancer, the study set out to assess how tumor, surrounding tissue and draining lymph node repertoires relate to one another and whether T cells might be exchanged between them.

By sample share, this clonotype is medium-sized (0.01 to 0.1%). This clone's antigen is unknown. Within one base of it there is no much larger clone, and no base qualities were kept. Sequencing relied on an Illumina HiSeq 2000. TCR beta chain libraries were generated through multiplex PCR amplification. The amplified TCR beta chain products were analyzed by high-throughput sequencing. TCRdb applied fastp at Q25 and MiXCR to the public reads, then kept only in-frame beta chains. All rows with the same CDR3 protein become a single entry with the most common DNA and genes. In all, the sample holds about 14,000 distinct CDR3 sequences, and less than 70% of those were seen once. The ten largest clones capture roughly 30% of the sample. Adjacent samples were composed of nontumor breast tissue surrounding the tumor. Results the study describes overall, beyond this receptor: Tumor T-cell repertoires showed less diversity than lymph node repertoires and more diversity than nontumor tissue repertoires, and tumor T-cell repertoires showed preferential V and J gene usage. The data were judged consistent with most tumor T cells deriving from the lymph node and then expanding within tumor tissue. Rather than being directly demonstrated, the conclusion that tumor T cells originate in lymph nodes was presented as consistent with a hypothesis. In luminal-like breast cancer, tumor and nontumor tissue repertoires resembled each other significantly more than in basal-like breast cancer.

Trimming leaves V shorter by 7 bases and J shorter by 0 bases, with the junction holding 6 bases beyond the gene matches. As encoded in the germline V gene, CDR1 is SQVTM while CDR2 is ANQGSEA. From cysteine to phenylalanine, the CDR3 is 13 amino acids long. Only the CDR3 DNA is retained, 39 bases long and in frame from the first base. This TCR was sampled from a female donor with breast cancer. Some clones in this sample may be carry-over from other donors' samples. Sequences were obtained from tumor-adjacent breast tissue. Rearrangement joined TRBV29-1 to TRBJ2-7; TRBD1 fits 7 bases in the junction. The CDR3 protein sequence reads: CSATGANSYEQYF. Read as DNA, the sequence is TGCAGCGCCACAGGGGCTAACTCCTACGAGCAGTACTTC.